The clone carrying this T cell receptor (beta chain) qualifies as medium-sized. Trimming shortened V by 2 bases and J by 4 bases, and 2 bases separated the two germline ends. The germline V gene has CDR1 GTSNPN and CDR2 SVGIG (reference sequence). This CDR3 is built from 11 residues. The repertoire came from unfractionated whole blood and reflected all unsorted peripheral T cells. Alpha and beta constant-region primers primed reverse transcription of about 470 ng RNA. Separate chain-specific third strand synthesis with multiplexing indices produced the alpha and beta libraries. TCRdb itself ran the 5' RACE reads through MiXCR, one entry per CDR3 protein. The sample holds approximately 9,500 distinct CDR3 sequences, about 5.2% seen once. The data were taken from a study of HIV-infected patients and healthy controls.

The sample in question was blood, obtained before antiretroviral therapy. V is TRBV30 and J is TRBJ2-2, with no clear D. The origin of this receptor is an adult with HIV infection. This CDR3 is CAWSPTGELFF. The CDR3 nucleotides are TGTGCCTGGAGTCCCACCGGGGAGCTGTTTTTT.